Shown below are 19 T cell receptor beta chains from a single sample sequenced in a study of regulatory T cells in long-lasting Graves disease. CDR3-region Arm-PCR and iRepertoire HTBI primers produced the TCR beta libraries. TCRdb reprocessed the multiplex PCR reads with MiXCR, giving one entry per CDR3 protein. This table holds 500,000 or so distinct CDR3 sequences, 13% to 15% found once. Indicated time point: newly diagnosed GD, antithyroid drugs for less than 3 months. PBMC RNA served as the TCR library source. These records were also assigned to another study, of T cells in Graves' hyperthyroidism and ophthalmopathy.

Sample: peripheral blood mononuclear cells (PBMCs), taken at new diagnosis, from a patient treated with antithyroid drugs. These receptors originate from a woman in her forties or fifties with Graves disease.

This clonotype was seen repeatedly, ten times or more. The J gene is TRBJ1-5, the V gene TRBV28, with D perhaps matching TRBD1 (5 bases). There are 13 residues in the CDR3. Between the trimmed V and J ends, which lost 6 bases and 5 bases, there was a span of 11 bases. Per germline, CDR1 MDHEN and CDR2 SYDVKM. As DNA, the CDR3 is TGTGCCAGCAGACCCGGGGCCGATCAGCCCCAGCATTTT. This translates into CASRPGADQPQHF.

In its sample, this clonotype was seen many times. The chain is built from TRBV7-9 and TRBJ2-5; possibly TRBD2 for D (7 bases). Germline V CDR1 and CDR2: SEHNR, FQNEAQ (reference sequence). Trimming took off 5 bases at V and 5 bases at J, with 18 bases between the two ends. The length of the CDR3 is 15 residues. CDR3 in amino acids: CASSPPGGRWETQYF. The CDR3 bases are TGTGCCAGCAGCCCGCCCGGGGGGCGGTGGGAGACCCAGTACTTC.

Only a few counts were recorded for this clonotype. The rearrangement uses TRBV7-3 and TRBJ2-1; 7 positions match TRBD1. The CDR3 sequence is 15 residues long. V lost 4 bases to trimming and J lost 6 bases; unmatched junction nucleotides: 9. CDR1 is SGHTA, CDR2 FQGTGA, per germline. CDR3 nucleotides: TGTGCCAGCAGCTCCCGGCAGGGGGTGGCCAATGAGCAGTTCTTC. As protein: CASSSRQGVANEQFF.

The chain has TRBV5-1 and TRBJ2-1, with no clear D. Trimming cost V 1 base and J 9 bases, with 14 bases left between them. CDR3 size: 14 residues. The V gene's germline CDR1 is SGHRS and CDR2 YFSETQ. The chain's CDR3 is CASSLRVSAAEQFF. The CDR3 DNA reads TGCGCCAGCAGCTTGAGGGTCAGCGCCGCTGAGCAGTTCTTC.

Note on this clonotype: Since a much larger clone is just one base distant, this may be a read error. This chain joins TRBV28 and TRBJ1-1, with D unresolved. Germline V gene lookup returns CDR1 MDHEN and CDR2 SYDVKM. V was trimmed by 2 bases and J by 8 bases, leaving 15 bases between them. The CDR3 is 14 amino acids. CDR3 DNA: TGTGCCAGCAGTTTAGAGAGGAGTCCCGGAGAAGCTTTCTTT. Translation gives CASSLERSPGEAFF.

This chain links TRBV5-1 with TRBJ1-1; perhaps TRBD1 as D (5 bases). The V gene's germline CDR1 is SGHRS and CDR2 YFSETQ. CDR3 length equals 14 residues. V was shortened by 4 bases and J by 3 bases, with 13 bases between the two germline ends. CDR3 region: CASSTPGGDTEAFF. CDR3 bases: TGCGCCAGCAGCACCCCGGGAGGGGACACTGAAGCTTTCTTT.

This clonotype was recorded at least ten times. This chain joins TRBV7-2 and TRBJ2-3; D remains unclear. V was pared by 5 bases and J by 2 bases, with 11 bases between. Germline CDR1 SGHTA, CDR2 FQGNSA. The CDR3 is 14 residues long. The CDR3 region has the DNA TGTGCCAGCAGCCGCGGAACTAACACAGATACGCAGTATTTT. Amino acids: CASSRGTNTDTQYF.

This clonotype was observed at least ten times. The rearrangement uses TRBV7-9 and TRBJ2-4; D call uncertain. With 5 bases removed from V and 4 bases from J, the gap between germline ends came to 15 bases. The CDR3 is 15 residues long. Per the germline V gene, CDR1 is SEHNR and CDR2 is FQNEAQ (reference sequence). CDR3 nucleotides: TGTGCCAGCAGCAAGGGTCCGCAAGGGAAAAACATTCAGTACTTC. Translating gives CASSKGPQGKNIQYF.

This clonotype has a handful of counts. The CDR3: CASSLTQTWAAGVDEQFF. CDR3 DNA sequence: TGTGCCAGCAGCTTAACCCAGACTTGGGCAGCGGGGGTAGATGAGCAGTTCTTC. The chain recombines TRBV7-2 with TRBJ2-1; 8 bases fit TRBD2. This CDR3 region has 18 residues. Losses at the gene ends were 2 bases for V and 8 bases for J; bases not matched to a gene: 17. Looked up from germline, CDR1 is SGHTA and CDR2 is FQGNSA.

The sample holds many counts of this clonotype. The chain couples TRBV30 to TRBJ1-5; no clear D gene. The CDR3 spans 13 residues. Trimming stripped 0 bases from V and 5 bases from J, with 8 bases between. Germline loops: CDR1 GTSNPN, CDR2 SVGIG (reference sequence). This chain's CDR3 is CAWSVRSHQPQHF. The CDR3 DNA reads TGTGCCTGGAGTGTCAGGAGCCATCAGCCCCAGCATTTT.

The chain is built from TRBV7-9 and TRBJ1-1, with unresolved D. Germline values: CDR1 SEHNR, CDR2 FQNEAQ (reference sequence). V lost 3 bases and J 7 bases, leaving 9 bases between the germline ends. The CDR3 totals 12 residues. The CDR3 sequence is CASSFGLDEAFF. The CDR3 nucleotides are TGTGCCAGCAGCTTCGGACTTGATGAAGCTTTCTTT.

There are many counts of this clonotype. The gene calls are TRBV6-2 or TRBV6-3 and TRBJ2-5; 7 nucleotides line up with TRBD2. The germline V gene has CDR1 MNHEY and CDR2 SVGEGT. With 0 bases clipped from V and 5 bases from J, the junction kept 6 bases outside the gene matches. The length of the CDR3 is 15 residues. The CDR3 coding sequence is TGTGCCAGCAGTTACTCGACGGCGGGAGAGGAGACCCAGTACTTC. It is translated as CASSYSTAGEETQYF.

This clonotype has only a few counts. The J gene is TRBJ1-1, the V gene TRBV6-1; D uncertain. There are 13 residues in the CDR3. The germline V gene encodes CDR1 MNHNS and CDR2 SASEGT. The ends were cut back, 6 bases at V and 8 bases at J, with 16 bases in the middle. The DNA for the CDR3 is TGTGCCAGCAGCGCTACCTGGGTGGGGGAAGCTTTCTTT. Amino acid sequence: CASSATWVGEAFF.

CDR3 nucleotide sequence: TGTGCCAGCAGTTACTCGGGGGGTTTCCAAGAGACCCAGTACTTC. Protein product: CASSYSGGFQETQYF. V usage is TRBV6-5 and J usage is TRBJ2-5, with D tentatively TRBD2 (6 bases). V lost 0 bases and J 1 base, leaving 9 bases between the germline ends. The CDR3 contains 15 residues. The germline gives CDR1 MNHEY, CDR2 SVGAGI.

This clonotype was seen only a few times. The V gene is TRBV27, the J gene TRBJ1-2, with 12 bases that match TRBD1. V lost 0 bases, J lost 7 bases, and 12 bases stayed unmatched. The germline V gene encodes CDR1 MNHEY and CDR2 SMNVEV (reference sequence). CDR3 size: 18 residues. The CDR3, as DNA: TGTGCCAGCAGTTTATCTGCGTTTATGGGACAGGGGGCTCGTGGCTACACCTTC. This translates into CASSLSAFMGQGARGYTF.

This clonotype was observed a few times. The gene calls are TRBV14 and TRBJ2-5, with 8 bases lining up with TRBD1. Trimming removed 2 bases from V and 5 bases from J; junction bases left unmatched: 7. The CDR3 has 15 residues. Germline loops: CDR1 SGHDN, CDR2 FVKESK. The chain's CDR3 is CASSQPGQAAETQYF. DNA of the CDR3: TGTGCCAGCAGCCAACCGGGACAGGCGGCCGAGACCCAGTACTTC.

This clonotype has just a few counts. The V and J genes are TRBV13 and TRBJ1-5, with 10 bases identical to TRBD1. After removal of 5 bases from V and 6 bases from J, the junction contained 4 bases not matched to a gene. The CDR3 extends over 14 amino acids. Looked up from germline, CDR1 is PRHDT and CDR2 is FYEKMQ (reference sequence). The DNA for the CDR3 is TGTGCCAGCAGCGCGGGACAGGGGACTCAGCCCCAGCATTTT. Encoded protein: CASSAGQGTQPQHF.

This clonotype was picked up a small number of times. The chain employs TRBV2 and TRBJ1-1; weak D call: TRBD1 (6 bases). Germline V gene sequence: CDR1 SNHLY, CDR2 FYNNEI. This CDR3 is built from 13 residues. Trimming shortened V by 9 bases and J by 1 base, and 12 bases separated the two germline ends. The CDR3 DNA reads TGTGCCAGTCGGGGGCTTCCGAACACTGAAGCTTTCTTT. It codes for CASRGLPNTEAFF.

V gene TRBV4-2 combines with J gene TRBJ2-2, with D tentatively TRBD2 (5 bases). V lost 0 bases, J lost 2 bases, and 10 bases lay in between. The CDR3 totals 16 residues. Germline CDR1 LGHNA, CDR2 YNFKEQ. The CDR3 DNA sequence: TGTGCCAGCAGCCAAGATGGCGGGCTAAACACCGGGGAGCTGTTTTTT. This gives the protein CASSQDGGLNTGELFF.